This T cell receptor (beta chain) was identified during a study of CD8 T cells in ankylosing spondylitis. The germline CDR1 and CDR2 sequences are DFQATT and SNEGSKA (reference sequence). This CDR3 spans 12 amino acids. V was clipped by 5 bases and J by 1 base, with 6 bases between them. As the method for making TCR beta libraries, quantitative 5'-RACE with molecular barcodes was used. Via MiXCR, TCRdb re-called the 5' RACE reads, giving one row per CDR3 protein. The data show hundreds of thousands of distinct CDR3 sequences, 25% to 30% seen once. To note about this clonotype: Antigen unknown.

Study results and caveats: Enrichment of disease-linked clones was reportedly significant in matched ankylosing spondylitis synovial fluid. Within peripheral blood, clones linked to disease were CD8+ and relatively rare. Within ankylosing spondylitis blood, a TCR beta motif made up of roughly eight highly homologous variants appeared to be characteristic. Reactive arthritis synovial fluid and blood previously showed some of these motif variants.

This rearrangement joins TRBV20-1 to TRBJ2-1, with D tentatively TRBD2 (5 bases). Sequencing input: blood, either unsorted or a sorted T cell fraction (not recorded which). This receptor was obtained from a male donor with ankylosing spondylitis. The CDR3 coding sequence is TGCAGTGCTGGAGGTTCCTACAATGAGCAGTTCTTC. It translates to CSAGGSYNEQFF.